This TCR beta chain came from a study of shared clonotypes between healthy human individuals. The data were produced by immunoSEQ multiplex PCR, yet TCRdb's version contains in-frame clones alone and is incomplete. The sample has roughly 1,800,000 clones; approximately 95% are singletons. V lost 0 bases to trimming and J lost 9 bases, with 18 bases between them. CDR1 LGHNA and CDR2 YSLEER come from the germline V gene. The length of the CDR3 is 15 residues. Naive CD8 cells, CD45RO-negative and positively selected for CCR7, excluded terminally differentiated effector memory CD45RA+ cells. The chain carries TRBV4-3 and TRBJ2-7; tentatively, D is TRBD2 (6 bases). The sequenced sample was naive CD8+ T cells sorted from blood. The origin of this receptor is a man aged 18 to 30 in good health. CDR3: CASSQDLLAGGGQYF. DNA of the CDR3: TGCGCCAGCAGCCAAGATCTGCTAGCCGGGGGAGGGCAGTACTTC.